The text below deals with one TCR beta chain. Its cognate antigen is unknown. The CDR3 sequence is 14 residues long. V lost 4 bases and J 8 bases, leaving 15 bases between the germline ends. Germline CDR1 is MRHNA and CDR2 is SNTAGT. The data originate from a study of OX40 agonist ivuxolimab in advanced cancers. Study-wide results and limits: Expanded peripheral T cells had an undetermined antigen specificity.

The investigators sampled blood at baseline, at cycle 4 day 1, and at cycle 7 day 1. The data were produced by immunoSEQ multiplex PCR, yet TCRdb's version contains in-frame clones alone and is incomplete. This repertoire shows about 35,000 clones, roughly 80% found once; its top ten account for about 22%. J is TRBJ2-1 and V is TRBV6-4; D is perhaps TRBD1 (6 bases). The starting material was CD4+ or CD8+ T cells sorted from blood, obtained in a trial of the OX40 agonist ivuxolimab. This TCR was recovered from an adult with an advanced solid tumor such as melanoma, head and neck, liver or kidney cancer. Here the CDR3 reads CASSGSNREHEQFF. The CDR3, as DNA: TGTGCCAGCAGTGGCAGCAACAGGGAACATGAGCAGTTCTTC.